What follows is one T cell receptor (beta chain) and its context. Its specificity is unknown. This specimen comes from a study of cytomegalovirus exposure and HLA in healthy donors. CDR1 and CDR2 from the germline V gene are SQVTM and ANQGSEA. With 6 bases removed from V and 2 bases from J, the gap between germline ends came to 17 bases. CDR3 length: 14 amino acids. The PCR was carried out with 60 Vbeta primers and 13 Jbeta primers. Repertoires were generated with immunoSEQ multiplex PCR, while TCRdb's copy carries only in-frame clones and drops some. The sample lists roughly 150,000 clones; around four fifths were seen once. Whole-study results and caveats: Roughly uniform depth of sequencing across donors was assumed in presence/absence analyses. Follow-up analysis later connected one missense variant in DCLRE1C with trimming of TCR beta V- and J-genes.

The sample was PBMCs. The source is a boy aged 2-9 years in good health and CMV-seronegative. The chain has TRBV29-1 and TRBJ2-7; TRBD2 might be the D (6 bases). The CDR3 protein is CSVSPGLDAYEQYF. The DNA of the CDR3 is TGCAGCGTGAGCCCGGGACTGGACGCCTACGAGCAGTACTTC.